Presented here are 12 T cell receptor beta chains from one specimen sequenced in a study of T cell repertoires in ileal Crohn's disease. Time point indicated: inflamed ileum from the surgical specimen. Profiling relied on immunoSEQ multiplex PCR, and the TCRdb table lists in-frame clones only, not all of them. The sample holds some 16,000 clones, about 92% seen once. The sample consisted of ileal tissue. The receptors were sampled from an adult with Crohn's disease.

The chain combines TRBV25-1 with TRBJ2-5, with 7 bases fitting TRBD2. CDR1 and CDR2 from the germline V gene are MGHDK and SYGVNS. The CDR3 contains 13 residues. The V gene end was trimmed by 8 bases and the J gene end by 7 bases; junction bases not matched to a gene: 10. The CDR3 bases are TGTGCCAGCGCCTTTAGCGGCGGGAGGACCCAGTACTTC. It codes for CASAFSGGRTQYF. The full variable domain, in which reference TRBV25-1 and TRBJ2-5 provide the parts outside the CDR3, is EADIYQTPRYLVIGTGKKITLECSQTMGHDKMYWYQQDPGMELHLIHYSYGVNSTEKGDLSSESTVSRIRTEHFPLTLESARPSHTSQYLCASAFSGGRTQYFGPGTRLLVL.

The chain combines TRBV27 with TRBJ1-4; the D gene is possibly TRBD1 (5 bases). Germline CDR1 MNHEY, CDR2 SMNVEV (reference sequence). V lost 5 bases, J lost 8 bases, and 12 bases lay in between. There are 13 residues in the CDR3. In DNA form, the CDR3 reads TGTGCCAGCAGTCCCGGACGGGGGGAAAAACTGTTTTTT. Its protein product is CASSPGRGEKLFF.

V is TRBV2 and J is TRBJ1-2; D gene ambiguous. V lost 9 bases and J 0 bases, leaving 11 bases between the germline ends. CDR3 length: 13 amino acids. Germline loops: CDR1 SNHLY, CDR2 FYNNEI. The CDR3 here is CARKDVANYGYTF. The CDR3 DNA is TGTGCCAGGAAGGACGTAGCTAACTATGGCTACACCTTC.

The rearrangement links TRBV5-1 to TRBJ2-2, with TRBD2 identical over 9 bases. This CDR3 region has 16 residues. The germline V gene has CDR1 SGHRS and CDR2 YFSETQ. The ends lost 0 bases at V and 4 bases at J; junction bases unmatched: 4. The CDR3 reads CASSLGTSVSTGELFF. The DNA of the CDR3 is TGCGCCAGCAGCTTGGGGACTAGCGTTAGCACCGGGGAGCTGTTTTTT.

V gene TRBV19 combines with J gene TRBJ2-3; D may be TRBD2 (7 bases). The CDR3 runs to 19 residues. The germline V and J ends were trimmed by 5 bases and 4 bases, with 28 bases remaining between them. Germline values: CDR1 LNHDA, CDR2 SQIVND (reference sequence). The CDR3 DNA reads as TGTGCCAGTAGTCCTGTCGAGCGGGCTAGCGGTGAGGGGGCAGATACGCAGTATTTT. It specifies CASSPVERASGEGADTQYF.

The V and J genes are TRBV27 and TRBJ2-5, with a tentative D call TRBD2 (6 bases). The germline CDR1 and CDR2 sequences are MNHEY and SMNVEV (reference sequence). CDR3 length: 13 amino acids. Between the trimmed V and J ends, which lost 3 bases and 5 bases, there was a span of 10 bases. The CDR3 is CASSFGGRETQYF. In DNA form, the CDR3 reads TGTGCCAGCAGTTTCGGGGGTAGGGAGACCCAGTACTTC.

The chain employs TRBV28 and TRBJ2-3; 14 bases fit TRBD2. The CDR3 is made up of 22 amino acids. J lost 0 bases, V lost 5 bases, and 19 bases had no gene match. The germline V gene encodes CDR1 MDHEN and CDR2 SYDVKM. CDR3 nucleotides: TGTGCCAGCAGTCCGTACCCACGCCGACTAGCGGGGGGGCTGAGTAGCACAGATACGCAGTATTTT. Protein sequence: CASSPYPRRLAGGLSSTDTQYF. The whole variable domain, remainder taken from reference TRBV28 and TRBJ2-3, is DVKVTQSSRYLVKRTGEKVFLECVQDMDHENMFWYRQDPGLGLRLIYFSYDVKMKEKGDIPEGYSVSREKKERFSLILESASTNQTSMYLCASSPYPRRLAGGLSSTDTQYFGPGTRLTVL.

The J gene is TRBJ1-2, the V gene TRBV5-5; D remains ambiguous. This CDR3 is built from 12 residues. Germline CDR1 SGHKS, CDR2 YYEKEE (reference sequence). Trimming cost V 2 bases and J 3 bases, with 5 bases left between them. The CDR3 loop reads CASSFGDYGYTF. Written as DNA, the CDR3 is TGTGCCAGCAGCTTCGGGGACTATGGCTACACCTTC. The full variable domain, rest sourced from reference TRBV5-5 and TRBJ1-2, is DAGVTQSPTHLIKTRGQQVTLRCSPISGHKSVSWYQQVLGQGPQFIFQYYEKEERGRGNFPDRFSARQFPNYSSELNVNALLLGDSALYLCASSFGDYGYTFGSGTRLTVV.

The chain has TRBV18 and TRBJ2-2, with D perhaps being TRBD1 or TRBD2 (5 bases each). Germline CDR1 and CDR2: KGHSH and LQKENI. There are 15 residues in the CDR3. V dropped 3 bases and J dropped 5 bases, with 13 bases sitting between them. The chain's CDR3 is CASSPGEKGTGELFF. The CDR3 DNA follows: TGTGCCAGCTCACCGGGGGAAAAAGGGACCGGGGAGCTGTTTTTT. The full variable domain, in which reference TRBV18 and TRBJ2-2 provide the parts outside the CDR3, is NAGVMQNPRHLVRRRGQEARLRCSPMKGHSHVYWYRQLPEEGLKFMVYLQKENIIDESGMPKERFSAEFPKEGPSILRIQQVVRGDSAAYFCASSPGEKGTGELFFGEGSRLTVL.

J is TRBJ2-7 and V is TRBV7-9, with D uncertain. The ends were cut back, 1 base at V and 0 bases at J, with 16 bases in the middle. Germline CDR1 reads SEHNR; CDR2 reads FQNEAQ (reference sequence). This CDR3 comprises 17 residues. Here the CDR3 reads CASSLGLTLGPSYEQYF. As DNA, the CDR3 is TGTGCCAGCAGCTTAGGCCTCACCCTCGGGCCCTCCTACGAGCAGTACTTC.

The rearrangement uses TRBV5-5 and TRBJ2-4; maybe TRBD1 (7 bases). This CDR3 has 18 residues. Looked up from germline, CDR1 is SGHKS and CDR2 is YYEKEE (reference sequence). The germline V and J ends were trimmed by 1 base and 4 bases, with 21 bases remaining between them. CDR3 in DNA: TGTGCCAGCAGCTTGTATCTCTTGGAGGGGGGACAGAAAAACATTCAGTACTTC. It specifies CASSLYLLEGGQKNIQYF.

The chain joins TRBV5-1 to TRBJ1-4; maybe TRBD1 (5 bases). The germline CDR1 and CDR2 sequences are SGHRS and YFSETQ. The CDR3 runs to 15 residues. The ends were cut back, 2 bases at V and 5 bases at J, with 13 bases in the middle. The CDR3 region has the DNA TGCGCCAGCAGCTTACAGGCAACGATGAATGAAAAACTGTTTTTT. The encoded protein is CASSLQATMNEKLFF.